This paragraph reports one TCR beta chain. A read error may be the cause here, since a much bigger clone is one base away. These data come from a study of blood T cell repertoires in COVID-19. The CDR3 sequence is 13 residues long. Germline CDR1 is SGDLS and CDR2 is YYNGEE. The J segment lost 3 bases and the V segment lost 5 bases, leaving 1 base of the junction unmatched. The table came from immunoSEQ multiplex PCR; TCRdb's copy has only in-frame clones and leaves some out. The sample carries hundreds of thousands of clones, 87% recorded once. Sample: PBMCs or T cells enriched from blood (not recorded which). The TCR was taken from a woman aged 25 to 39 with acute COVID-19. This chain uses TRBV9 with TRBJ2-2, with TRBD1 matching over 7 bases. CDR3 in DNA: TGTGCCAGCAGTACAGGGGACACCGGGGAGCTGTTTTTT. Amino acid sequence: CASSTGDTGELFF.